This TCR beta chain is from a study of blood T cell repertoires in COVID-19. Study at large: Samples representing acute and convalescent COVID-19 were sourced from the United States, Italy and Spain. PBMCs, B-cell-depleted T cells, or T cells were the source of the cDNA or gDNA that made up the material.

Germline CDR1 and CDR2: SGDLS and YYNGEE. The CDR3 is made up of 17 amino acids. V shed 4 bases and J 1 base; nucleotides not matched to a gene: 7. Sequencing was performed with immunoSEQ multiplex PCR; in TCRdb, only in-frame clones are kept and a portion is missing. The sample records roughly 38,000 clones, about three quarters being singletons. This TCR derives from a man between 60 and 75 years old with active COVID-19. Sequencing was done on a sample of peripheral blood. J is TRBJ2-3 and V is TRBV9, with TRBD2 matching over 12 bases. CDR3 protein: CASSRHRTSGGTDTQYF. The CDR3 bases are TGTGCCAGCAGCCGCCATCGGACTAGCGGGGGCACAGATACGCAGTATTTT.